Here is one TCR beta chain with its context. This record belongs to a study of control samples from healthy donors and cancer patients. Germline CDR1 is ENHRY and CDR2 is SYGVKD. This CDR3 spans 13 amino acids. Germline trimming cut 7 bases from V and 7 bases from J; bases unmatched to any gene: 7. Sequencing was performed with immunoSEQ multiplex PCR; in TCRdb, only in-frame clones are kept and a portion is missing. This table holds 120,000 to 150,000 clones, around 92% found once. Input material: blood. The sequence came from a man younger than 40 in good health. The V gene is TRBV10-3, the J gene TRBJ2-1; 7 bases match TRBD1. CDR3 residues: CAIKGALGNEQFF. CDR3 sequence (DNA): TGTGCCATCAAGGGGGCCCTAGGGAATGAGCAGTTCTTC.